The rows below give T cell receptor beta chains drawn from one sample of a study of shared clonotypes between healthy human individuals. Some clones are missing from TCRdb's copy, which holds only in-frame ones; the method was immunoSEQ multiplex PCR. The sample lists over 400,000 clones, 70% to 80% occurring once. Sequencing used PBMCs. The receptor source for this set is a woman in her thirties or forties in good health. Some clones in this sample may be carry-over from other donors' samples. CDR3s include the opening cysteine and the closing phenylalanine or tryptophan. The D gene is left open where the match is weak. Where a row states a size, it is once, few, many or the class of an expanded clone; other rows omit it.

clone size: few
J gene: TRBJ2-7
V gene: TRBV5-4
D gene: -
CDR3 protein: CASSSEREIREQYF
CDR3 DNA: TGTGCCAGCAGCTCCGAACGGGAGATCCGGGAGCAGTACTTC

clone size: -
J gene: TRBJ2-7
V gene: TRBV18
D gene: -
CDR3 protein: CASSPQPGANYEQYF
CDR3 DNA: TGTGCCAGCTCACCACAACCAGGGGCGAACTACGAGCAGTACTTC

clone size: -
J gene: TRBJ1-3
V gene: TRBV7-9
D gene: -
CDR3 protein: CASSLTLPGNTIYF
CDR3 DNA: TGTGCCAGCAGCTTAACCCTCCCTGGAAACACCATATATTTT

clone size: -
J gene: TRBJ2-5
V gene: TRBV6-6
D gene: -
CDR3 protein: CASSYSGASAETQYF
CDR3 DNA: TGTGCCAGCAGTTACTCTGGGGCGTCAGCGGAGACCCAGTACTTC

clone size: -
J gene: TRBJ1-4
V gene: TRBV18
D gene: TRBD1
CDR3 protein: CASSQGRGNEKLFF
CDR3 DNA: TGTGCCAGCTCCCAGGGCAGGGGGAATGAAAAACTGTTTTTT

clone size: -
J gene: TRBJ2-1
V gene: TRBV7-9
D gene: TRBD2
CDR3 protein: CASSSLAGSYNEQFF
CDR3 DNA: TGTGCCAGCAGCTCCCTAGCGGGCTCCTACAATGAGCAGTTCTTC

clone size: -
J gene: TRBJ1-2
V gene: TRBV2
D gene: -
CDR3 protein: CAGGQVSFGYTF
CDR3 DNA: TGTGCCGGGGGACAAGTTTCTTTCGGCTACACCTTC

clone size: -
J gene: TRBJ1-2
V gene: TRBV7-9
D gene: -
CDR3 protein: CASSFQHQGGYTF
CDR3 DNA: TGTGCCAGCAGCTTCCAACACCAAGGGGGCTACACCTTC

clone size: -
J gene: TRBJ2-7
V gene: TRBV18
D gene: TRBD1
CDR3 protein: CASSQNRDSYEQYF
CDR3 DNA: TGTGCCAGCTCACAAAATCGGGACAGCTACGAGCAGTACTTC

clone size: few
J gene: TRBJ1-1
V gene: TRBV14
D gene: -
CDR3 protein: CASSARQLEAFF
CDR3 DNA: TGTGCCAGCAGCGCCCGACAGCTTGAAGCTTTCTTT

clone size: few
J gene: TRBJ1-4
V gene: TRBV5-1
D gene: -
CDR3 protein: CASSLASVTGRHEKLFF
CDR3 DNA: TGCGCCAGCAGCTTGGCTTCTGTGACAGGTCGTCATGAAAAACTGTTTTTT

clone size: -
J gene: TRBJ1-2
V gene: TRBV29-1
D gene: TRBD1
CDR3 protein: CSVSTGGAYGYTF
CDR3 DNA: TGCAGCGTTTCCACAGGGGGCGCCTATGGCTACACCTTC

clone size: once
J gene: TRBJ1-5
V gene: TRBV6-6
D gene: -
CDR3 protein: CASRDQGAGNQPQHF
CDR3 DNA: TGTGCCAGCAGGGACCAAGGAGCGGGCAATCAGCCCCAGCATTTT

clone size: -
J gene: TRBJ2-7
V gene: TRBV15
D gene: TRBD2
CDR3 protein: CATSSQQRGRPYYEQYF
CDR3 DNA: TGTGCCACCAGCAGCCAACAACGCGGGAGACCATACTACGAGCAGTACTTC

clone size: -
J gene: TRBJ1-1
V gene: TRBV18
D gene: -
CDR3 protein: CASSPYITGPEYEAFF
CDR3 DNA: TGTGCCAGCTCACCATATATCACAGGACCGGAGTATGAAGCTTTCTTT

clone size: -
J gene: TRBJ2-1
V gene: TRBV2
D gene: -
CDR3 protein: CASREGSDEQFF
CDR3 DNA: TGTGCCAGCAGGGAGGGTTCCGATGAGCAGTTCTTC

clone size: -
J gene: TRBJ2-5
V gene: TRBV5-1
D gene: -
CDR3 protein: CASRLGSGPQRGTQYF
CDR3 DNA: TGCGCCAGCAGACTGGGGTCAGGGCCCCAAAGGGGGACCCAGTACTTC

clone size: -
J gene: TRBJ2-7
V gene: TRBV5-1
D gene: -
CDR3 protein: CASSSGSYEQYF
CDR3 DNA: TGCGCCAGCAGCTCGGGCTCCTACGAGCAGTACTTC

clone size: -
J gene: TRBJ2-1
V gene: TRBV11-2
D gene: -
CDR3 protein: CASSLSGVRPRNEQFF
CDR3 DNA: TGTGCCAGCAGCCTATCGGGGGTACGTCCCCGGAATGAGCAGTTCTTC

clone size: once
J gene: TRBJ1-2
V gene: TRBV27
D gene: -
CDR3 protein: CASSLSLNYGYTF
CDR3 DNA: TGTGCCAGCAGTCTCAGCCTTAACTATGGCTACACCTTC

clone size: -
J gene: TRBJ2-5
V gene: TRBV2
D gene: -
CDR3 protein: CASRVAEETQYF
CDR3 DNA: TGTGCCAGCAGGGTAGCGGAAGAGACCCAGTACTTC

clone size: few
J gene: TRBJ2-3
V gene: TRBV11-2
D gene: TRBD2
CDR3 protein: CASSLLTSGSTDTQYF
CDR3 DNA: TGTGCCAGCAGCCTTTTGACTAGCGGGAGCACAGATACGCAGTATTTT